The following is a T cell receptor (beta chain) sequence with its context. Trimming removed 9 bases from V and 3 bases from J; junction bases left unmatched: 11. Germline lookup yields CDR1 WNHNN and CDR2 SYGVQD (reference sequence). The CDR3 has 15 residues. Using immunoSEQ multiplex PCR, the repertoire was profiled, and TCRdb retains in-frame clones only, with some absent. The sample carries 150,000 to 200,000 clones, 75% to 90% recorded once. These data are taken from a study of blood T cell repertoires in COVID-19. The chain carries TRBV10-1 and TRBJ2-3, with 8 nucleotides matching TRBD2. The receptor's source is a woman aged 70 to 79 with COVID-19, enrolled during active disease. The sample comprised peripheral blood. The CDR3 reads CASGGAGVGTDTQYF. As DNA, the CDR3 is TGCGCCAGTGGGGGAGCGGGAGTAGGAACAGATACGCAGTATTTT.